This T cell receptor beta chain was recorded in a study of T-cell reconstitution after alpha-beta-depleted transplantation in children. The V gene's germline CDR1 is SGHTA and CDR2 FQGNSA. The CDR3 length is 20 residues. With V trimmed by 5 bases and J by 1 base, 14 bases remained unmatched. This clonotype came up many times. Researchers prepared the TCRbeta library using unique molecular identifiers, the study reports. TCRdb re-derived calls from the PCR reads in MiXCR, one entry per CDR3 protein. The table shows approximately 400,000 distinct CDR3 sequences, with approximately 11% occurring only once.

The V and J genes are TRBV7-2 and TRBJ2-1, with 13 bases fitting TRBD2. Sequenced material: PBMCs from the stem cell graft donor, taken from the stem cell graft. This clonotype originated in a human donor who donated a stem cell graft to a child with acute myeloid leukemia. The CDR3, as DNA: TGTGCCAGCAGCCCCCTCACTAGCGGGAGGGCCGGTGGATCCTACAATGAGCAGTTCTTC. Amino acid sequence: CASSPLTSGRAGGSYNEQFF.